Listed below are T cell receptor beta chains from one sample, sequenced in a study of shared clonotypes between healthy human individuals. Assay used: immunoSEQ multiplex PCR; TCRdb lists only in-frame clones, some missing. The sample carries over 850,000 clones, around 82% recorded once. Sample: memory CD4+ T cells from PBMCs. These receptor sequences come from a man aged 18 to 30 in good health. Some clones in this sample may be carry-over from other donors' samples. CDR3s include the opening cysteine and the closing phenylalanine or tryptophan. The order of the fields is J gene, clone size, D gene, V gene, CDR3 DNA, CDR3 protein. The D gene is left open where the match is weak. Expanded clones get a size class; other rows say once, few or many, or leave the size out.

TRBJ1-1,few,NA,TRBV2,TGTGCCAGCAGTGATTTGGGCACTGAAGCTTTCTTT,CASSDLGTEAFF
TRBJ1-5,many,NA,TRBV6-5,TGTGCCAGCAGTTTGACCAGCTATCAGCCCCAGCATTTT,CASSLTSYQPQHF
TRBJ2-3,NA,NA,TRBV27,TGTGCCAGCATCCTCAACGCGGGGCGGGTGAACGGGCCGTCCAGCACAGATACGCAGTATTTT,CASILNAGRVNGPSSTDTQYF
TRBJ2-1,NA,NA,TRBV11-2,TGTGCCAGCAGCTTCCCCTCGGGGGCGGGAATCTACAATGAGCAGTTCTTC,CASSFPSGAGIYNEQFF
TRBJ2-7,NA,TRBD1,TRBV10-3,TGTGCCACCAAAACCGGACAGGGCCGCGAGCAGTACTTC,CATKTGQGREQYF
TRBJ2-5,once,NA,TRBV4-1,TGCGCCAGCAGACCGATGTGGGGGGCCGGGGAGACCCAGTACTTC,CASRPMWGAGETQYF
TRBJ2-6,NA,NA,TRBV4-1,TGCGCCAGCAGCCAGTCTGGGGCCAACGTCCTGACTTTC,CASSQSGANVLTF
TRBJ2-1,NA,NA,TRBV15,TGTGCCACCAGCAGAGATAGGGCAGGGCAGTTCTTC,CATSRDRAGQFF
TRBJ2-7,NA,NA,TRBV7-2,TGTGCCAGCAGCTTAATCGGCGGCGAAACCTACGAGCAGTACTTC,CASSLIGGETYEQYF
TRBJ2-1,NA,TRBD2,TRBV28,TGTGCCAGCAGGATGACTAGCCCCGTCAATGAGCAGTTCTTC,CASRMTSPVNEQFF
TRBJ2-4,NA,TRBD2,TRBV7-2,TGTGCCAGCAGCCCTCCGGGACTAGTTCTTCTCGGCATTCAGTACTTC,CASSPPGLVLLGIQYF
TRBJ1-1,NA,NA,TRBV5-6,TGTGCCAGCAGCTTGGGGCCAGCTGCCCGTAATGAAGCTTTCTTT,CASSLGPAARNEAFF
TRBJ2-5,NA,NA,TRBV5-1,TGCGCCAGCAGCGAGGAAGAGACCCAGTACTTC,CASSEEETQYF
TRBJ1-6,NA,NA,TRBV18,TGTGCCAGCTCACCCGAAACGGGGCTACGCAAAAATTCACCCCTCCACTTT,CASSPETGLRKNSPLHF
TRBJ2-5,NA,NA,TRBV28,TGTGCCAGCAGTTCCTCGGACGGCTACCGGGGTAAGACCCAGTACTTC,CASSSSDGYRGKTQYF
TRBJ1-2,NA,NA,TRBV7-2,TGTGCCAGCAGCTTAATGAGAGCGGGCGGAAGCTATGGCTACACCTTC,CASSLMRAGGSYGYTF
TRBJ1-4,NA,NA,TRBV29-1,TGCAGCGGGGGGAGGACTAATGAAAAACTGTTTTTT,CSGGRTNEKLFF
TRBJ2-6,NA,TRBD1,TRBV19,TGTGCCAGTGGAGACAGGGGGTTATCCTCTGGGGCCAACGTCCTGACTTTC,CASGDRGLSSGANVLTF
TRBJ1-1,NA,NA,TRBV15,TGTGCCACCAGCAGAGCGGCGGGTAGCACTGAAGCTTTCTTT,CATSRAAGSTEAFF
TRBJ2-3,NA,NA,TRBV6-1,TGTGCCAGCAGTGACACAGGGGGGGCTAGCACAGATACGCAGTATTTT,CASSDTGGASTDTQYF
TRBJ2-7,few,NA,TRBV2,TGTGCCAGCAGTGATACCGGGGGGCGGGCAGAGCAGTACTTC,CASSDTGGRAEQYF
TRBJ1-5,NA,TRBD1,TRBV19,TGTGCCAGTAGTGTCAAGGGGGCTAGCAATCAGCCCCAGCATTTT,CASSVKGASNQPQHF
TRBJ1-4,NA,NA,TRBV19,TGTGCCAGTAGTCCAGGACGACGAACTAATGAAAAACTGTTTTTT,CASSPGRRTNEKLFF